This paragraph covers one TCR beta chain sequence. This record comes from a study of cytomegalovirus exposure and HLA in healthy donors. A multiplex PCR was run with 60 Vbeta primers and 13 Jbeta primers. Profiling relied on immunoSEQ multiplex PCR, and the TCRdb table lists in-frame clones only, not all of them. There are roughly 150,000 clones in the sample; approximately 79% occur only once, and roughly 6.8% lies in the top ten. The CDR3 is 16 amino acids. Trimming pared 5 bases from V and 0 bases from J, leaving 17 bases between. CDR1 LGHNA and CDR2 YNFKEQ come from the germline V gene. The specimen sequenced was PBMCs. The rearrangement joins TRBV4-2 to TRBJ2-7, with D maybe TRBD1 (6 bases). The TCR originated in a man aged 35 to 55 in good health and CMV-seropositive. The chain's CDR3 is CASSTRDTEFSYEQYF. In DNA, the CDR3 is TGTGCCAGCAGCACCCGGGACACCGAATTCTCCTACGAGCAGTACTTC.